These 28 T cell receptor beta chains originate from one sample sequenced in a study of identical twins. In TCRdb, the 5' RACE reads were re-called with MiXCR into one record per CDR3 protein. The data hold about 150,000 distinct CDR3 sequences, with 3.5% observed a single time. The sequenced sample consisted of memory T cells sorted from blood. These receptors all stem from a man younger than 35 in good health.

Worth noting for this clonotype: A much larger clone lies one base from this, so it may be a read error. This CDR3 fails to terminate in the conserved phenylalanine or tryptophan, so it likely reflects a read error. V usage is TRBV20-1 and J usage is TRBJ1-2; weak D call: TRBD1 (5 bases). From germline, CDR1 is DFQATT and CDR2 SNEGSKA (reference sequence). Between the trimmed V and J ends, which lost 3 bases and 0 bases, there was a span of 14 bases. The CDR3 runs to 15 residues. CDR3 nucleotide sequence: TGCAGTGCTAGGTCCCGGGGGTCAGCTAACTATGGCTACACCTAC. Its translation is CSARSRGSANYGYTY.

This clonotype was seen ten or more times. The gene calls are TRBV5-6 and TRBJ2-2; 7 bases line up with TRBD1. Germline CDR1 reads SGHDT; CDR2 reads YYEEEE. V was clipped by 4 bases and J by 4 bases; unmatched bases: 10. The CDR3 consists of 16 residues. The CDR3 nucleotides are TGTGCCAGCAGCCGGGGACAGACACGATCCACCGGGGAGCTGTTTTTT. Protein sequence: CASSRGQTRSTGELFF.

The chain joins TRBV7-6 to TRBJ2-1; 13 bases match TRBD2. Germline trimming cut 1 base from V and 8 bases from J; bases unmatched to any gene: 5. Germline V gene lookup returns CDR1 SGHVS and CDR2 FNYEAQ. CDR3 size: 16 residues. The CDR3 DNA sequence: TGTGCCAGCAGCTTAGGGACTAGCGGGAGTTGGGATGAGCAGTTCTTC. Translation gives CASSLGTSGSWDEQFF.

This clonotype has at least ten counts. The rearrangement links TRBV20-1 to TRBJ1-1, with unresolved D. Trimming took off 5 bases at V and 10 bases at J, with 11 bases between the two ends. Germline V lookup: CDR1 DFQATT, CDR2 SNEGSKA (reference sequence). The CDR3 loop spans 10 amino acids. CDR3 nucleotide sequence: TGCAGTGCTCATGGCCTACGAGCTTTCTTT. Its translation is CSAHGLRAFF.

This clonotype occurred many times. One junction end does not reproduce the germline sequence, and a read error may be involved. The chain links TRBV7-2 to TRBJ2-7; 9 nucleotides match TRBD2. Germline CDR1 reads SGHTA; CDR2 reads FQGNSA. CDR3 size: 13 residues. The CDR3 DNA follows: TGTGCCAGCAGCGTAGCGGGAGCGCACGAGCAGTACTTC. Protein: CASSVAGAHEQYF.

Comments on this clonotype: Just one base apart from a much larger clone, this may be a read error. The V gene is TRBV7-2, the J gene TRBJ2-7, with TRBD2 matching over 12 bases. The CDR3 sequence is 15 residues long. CDR1 and CDR2 from the germline V gene are SGHTA and FQGNSA. DNA of the CDR3: TGTGCCAGCAGCAAGACTAGCGGGGGTTTCTACAAGCAGTACTTC. As protein: CASSKTSGGFYKQYF.

In this sample, this clonotype turned up many times. This sequence joins TRBV6-1 and TRBJ2-2, with D possibly TRBD1 on 6 matching bases. This CDR3 is built from 14 residues. Trimming took 5 bases from V and 2 from J, leaving 9 bases between them. The germline CDR1 and CDR2 sequences are MNHNS and SASEGT. The chain's CDR3 is CASSRTENTGELFF. The DNA of the CDR3 is TGTGCCAGCAGTCGGACAGAAAACACCGGGGAGCTGTTTTTT.

This clonotype was seen repeatedly, ten times or more. The chain joins TRBV10-3 to TRBJ2-6; D ambiguous. V gave up 4 bases and J gave up 1 base, with 17 bases separating them. Germline lookup yields CDR1 ENHRY and CDR2 SYGVKD. The CDR3 has 18 residues. The CDR3 protein is CAISAPTAKESGANVLTF. CDR3 in DNA: TGTGCCATCAGTGCTCCTACAGCTAAGGAGTCTGGGGCCAACGTCCTGACTTTC.

This clonotype occurred a few times. The rearrangement uses TRBV5-6 and TRBJ2-7; either TRBD1 or TRBD2 may fit D (7 bases each). CDR3 length: 15 amino acids. The germline V gene encodes CDR1 SGHDT and CDR2 YYEEEE. V lost 4 bases to trimming and J lost 0 bases, with 14 bases between them. The CDR3 DNA sequence: TGTGCCAGCAGCCGGCAGGGGGGGAACTCCTACGAGCAGTACGTC. Protein: CASSRQGGNSYEQYV.

Ten or more counts support this clonotype. This chain joins TRBV28 and TRBJ2-3, with 7 nucleotides matching TRBD1. The CDR3 has 14 amino acids. J lost 3 bases, V lost 3 bases, and 3 bases had no gene match. The germline CDR1 and CDR2 sequences are MDHEN and SYDVKM. The CDR3 coding sequence is TGTGCCAGCAGTTTTCGACAGGGTACAGATACGCAGTATTTT. Protein sequence: CASSFRQGTDTQYF.

This clonotype was seen ten or more times. The chain combines TRBV7-9 with TRBJ1-5, with D maybe TRBD1 (5 bases). The CDR3 sequence is 15 residues long. The V and J ends lost 0 bases and 6 bases respectively, with 12 bases between them. Germline CDR1 reads SEHNR; CDR2 reads FQNEAQ (reference sequence). The CDR3 sequence: CASSLARGDGQPQHF. Written as DNA, the CDR3 is TGTGCCAGCAGCTTAGCACGGGGGGACGGTCAGCCCCAGCATTTT.

In this sample, this clonotype turned up many times. V gene TRBV12-3 or TRBV12-4 combines with J gene TRBJ2-1; D is ambiguous. Trimming stripped 5 bases from V and 4 bases from J, with 15 bases between. The CDR3 runs 15 residues. The CDR3 sequence: CASSPRNSRYNEQFF. In DNA form, the CDR3 reads TGTGCCAGCAGTCCACGTAATAGCAGATACAATGAGCAGTTCTTC.

Many counts were recorded for this clonotype. This chain links TRBV12-3 or TRBV12-4 with TRBJ2-2; 7 bases match TRBD1. The V gene end was trimmed by 3 bases and the J gene end by 1 base; junction bases not matched to a gene: 2. The CDR3 totals 15 residues. The DNA of the CDR3 is TGTGCCAGCAGTTTCGGGACAGTGAACACCGGGGAGCTGTTTTTT. Translating it yields CASSFGTVNTGELFF.

This clonotype was counted at least ten times. The J gene is TRBJ1-2, the V gene TRBV12-3 or TRBV12-4; D not resolved. Trimming shortened V by 1 base and J by 8 bases, and 8 bases separated the two germline ends. The CDR3 is made up of 12 amino acids. CDR3: CASSLVPSGYTF. DNA of the CDR3: TGTGCCAGCAGTTTAGTACCCAGCGGCTACACCTTC.

This clonotype was found many times. The genes are TRBV5-6 and TRBJ2-4; D might be TRBD1 (6 bases). Per the germline V gene, CDR1 is SGHDT and CDR2 is YYEEEE. Trimming left V 1 base short and J 8 bases short, with 16 bases between. The CDR3 spans 15 residues. CDR3 residues: CASSLWGTGYYIQYF. CDR3 DNA sequence: TGTGCCAGCAGCTTGTGGGGTACAGGGTATTACATTCAGTACTTC.

This clonotype was observed many times. This chain connects TRBV12-3 or TRBV12-4 to TRBJ1-1, with 9 bases fitting TRBD1. This CDR3 contains 15 residues. Trimming at V came to 4 bases and at J to 1 base, leaving 4 bases not matched to a gene. For the CDR3, the DNA is TGTGCCAGCAGTTCTCGGACAGGGGCGAACACTGAAGCTTTCTTT. Protein: CASSSRTGANTEAFF.

This clonotype was counted ten times or more. J is TRBJ2-7 and V is TRBV12-3 or TRBV12-4; weak D call: TRBD1 (5 bases). The CDR3 extends over 16 amino acids. The V and J ends lost 3 bases and 1 base respectively, with 16 bases between them. CDR3 nucleotide sequence: TGTGCCAGCAGTTTCACGTGGCAGGGTCGTTCCTACGAGCAGTACTTC. Protein product: CASSFTWQGRSYEQYF.

This clonotype was recorded a few times. This chain uses TRBV10-3 with TRBJ1-1; 7 bases match TRBD1. Germline V gene lookup returns CDR1 ENHRY and CDR2 SYGVKD. Trimming removed 6 bases from V and 5 bases from J; junction bases left unmatched: 9. The CDR3 consists of 14 residues. The DNA of the CDR3 is TGTGCCATCAGGGGGGGCAGGGGGGAGACTGAAGCTTTCTTT. It encodes CAIRGGRGETEAFF.

This clonotype was seen ten or more times. The chain is built from TRBV4-2 and TRBJ1-4; D call uncertain. The CDR3 runs 21 residues. The V gene lost 0 bases and the J gene lost 0 bases, with 23 bases spanning the gap. Germline CDR1 reads LGHNA; CDR2 reads YNFKEQ. The DNA for the CDR3 is TGTGCCAGCAGCCAAGATCAGTTTGAGTCTGAGACGGACCCAACTAATGAAAAACTGTTTTTT. This codes for CASSQDQFESETDPTNEKLFF.

J is TRBJ2-2 and V is TRBV5-6; D may be TRBD2 (6 bases). This CDR3 has 16 residues. The germline V and J ends were trimmed by 0 bases and 7 bases, with 16 bases remaining between them. Germline CDR1 and CDR2: SGHDT and YYEEEE. Written as DNA, the CDR3 is TGTGCCAGCAGCTTGGTTAGCGGAGTACCGATCGGGGAGCTGTTTTTT. It specifies CASSLVSGVPIGELFF.

This clonotype was counted at least ten times. The J gene is TRBJ2-5, the V gene TRBV9; possibly TRBD2 for D (6 bases). CDR3 length: 14 amino acids. CDR1 SGDLS and CDR2 YYNGEE come from the germline V gene. Trimming shortened V by 2 bases and J by 4 bases, and 12 bases separated the two germline ends. CDR3 DNA: TGTGCCAGCAGCGTGGGGGACGGGGGAGAGACCCAGTACTTC. It specifies CASSVGDGGETQYF.

This clonotype was detected ten times or more. The chain couples TRBV27 to TRBJ2-1, with 10 bases that match TRBD2. CDR1 is MNHEY, CDR2 SMNVEV, per germline (reference sequence). Trimming at V came to 5 bases and at J to 6 bases, leaving 7 bases not matched to a gene. The CDR3 runs 15 residues. This chain's CDR3 is CASSLQREGFNEQFF. Written as DNA, the CDR3 is TGTGCCAGCAGTCTGCAGCGGGAGGGGTTCAATGAGCAGTTCTTC.

This clonotype was detected only a few times. This chain connects TRBV29-1 to TRBJ1-3; D is unclear. Between the trimmed V and J ends, which lost 0 bases and 0 bases, there was a span of 6 bases. The length of the CDR3 is 14 residues. From germline, CDR1 is SQVTM and CDR2 ANQGSEA. The DNA of the CDR3 is TGCAGCGTTGAAGACCGGGACTCTGGAAACACCATATATTTT. The encoded protein is CSVEDRDSGNTIYF.

This clonotype was seen ten or more times. The chain has TRBV5-5 and TRBJ2-1, with 8 positions matching TRBD2. In germline, CDR1 is SGHKS, CDR2 YYEKEE (reference sequence). The CDR3 runs to 12 residues. Trimming at V came to 3 bases and at J to 10 bases, leaving 3 bases not matched to a gene. CDR3 sequence: CASSSVAGEQFF. For the CDR3, the DNA is TGTGCCAGCAGCTCTGTAGCGGGAGAGCAGTTCTTC.

This clonotype was counted ten times or more. The chain couples TRBV4-3 to TRBJ2-1; D is unresolved. The CDR3 consists of 17 residues. In germline, CDR1 is LGHNA, CDR2 YSLEER. V was cut by 2 bases and J by 5 bases, with 19 bases left in between. CDR3 DNA sequence: TGCGCCAGCAGCCAAAGGGCTCTAGAAGAGTCAAACAATGAGCAGTTCTTC. Translation: CASSQRALEESNNEQFF.

There are many counts of this clonotype. The chain combines TRBV5-5 with TRBJ1-5; 8 nucleotides agree with TRBD1. CDR3 length: 16 residues. Germline V gene data show CDR1 as SGHKS and CDR2 as YYEKEE (reference sequence). With V trimmed by 2 bases and J by 3 bases, 7 bases remained unmatched. The CDR3: CASSFGQGGNNQPQHF. CDR3 in DNA: TGTGCCAGCAGCTTCGGACAGGGTGGTAACAATCAGCCCCAGCATTTT.

There are many counts of this clonotype. This chain joins TRBV12-3 or TRBV12-4 and TRBJ2-3, with 10 bases lining up with TRBD2. This CDR3 spans 15 amino acids. V was clipped by 4 bases and J by 2 bases; unmatched bases: 3. The CDR3 is CASSWTSGPTDTQYF. CDR3 in DNA: TGTGCCAGCAGTTGGACTAGCGGACCCACAGATACGCAGTATTTT.

This clonotype appeared a few times. The chain carries TRBV20-1 and TRBJ1-6; TRBD1 is a possible D gene (5 bases). The CDR3 is made up of 12 amino acids. In germline, CDR1 is DFQATT, CDR2 SNEGSKA (reference sequence). V lost 4 bases and J 7 bases, leaving 8 bases between the germline ends. The CDR3 bases are TGCAGTGCTAAGGGACGAAATTCACCCCTCCACTTT. Its protein is CSAKGRNSPLHF.